Here is one T cell receptor beta chain with its context. Its antigen remains unidentified. The data derive from a study of graft-versus-host responses after intestinal transplantation. Assay used: immunoSEQ multiplex PCR; TCRdb lists only in-frame clones, some missing. The sample consists of roughly 120,000 clones, over 75% of them appearing once. The CDR3 is made up of 15 amino acids. CDR1 and CDR2 (germline): SGHRS, YFSETQ. V was pared by 5 bases and J by 4 bases, with 9 bases of the junction left unmatched. The gene calls are TRBV5-1 and TRBJ2-5; 9 bases fit TRBD2. This TCR was sampled from a human donor who received an intestinal transplant. Sequenced material: unstimulated CD4+ T cells sorted from spleen or lymph node cells, taken before intestinal transplant. This chain's CDR3 is CASSFAGGLGETQYF. The DNA of the CDR3 is TGCGCCAGCAGTTTTGCGGGGGGGCTTGGAGAGACCCAGTACTTC.